The clone carrying this T cell receptor beta chain has just one count. This sample is drawn from a study of cytomegalovirus exposure and HLA in healthy donors. TCRdb keeps only in-frame clones here, not all; method: immunoSEQ multiplex PCR. In the table there are some 170,000 clones, roughly 86% of which are singletons. The CDR3 is 14 residues long. V lost 5 bases and J lost 6, with 13 bases in between. Germline assignment: CDR1 SEHNR and CDR2 FQNEAQ (reference sequence). Input material: PBMCs. This chain links TRBV7-9 with TRBJ2-2; D gene ambiguous. The receptor's source is a man aged 25 to 40 in good health and CMV-seropositive. Here the CDR3 reads CASSLPERAGELFF. The CDR3 region has the DNA TGTGCCAGCAGCCTCCCTGAGAGAGCCGGGGAGCTGTTTTTT.